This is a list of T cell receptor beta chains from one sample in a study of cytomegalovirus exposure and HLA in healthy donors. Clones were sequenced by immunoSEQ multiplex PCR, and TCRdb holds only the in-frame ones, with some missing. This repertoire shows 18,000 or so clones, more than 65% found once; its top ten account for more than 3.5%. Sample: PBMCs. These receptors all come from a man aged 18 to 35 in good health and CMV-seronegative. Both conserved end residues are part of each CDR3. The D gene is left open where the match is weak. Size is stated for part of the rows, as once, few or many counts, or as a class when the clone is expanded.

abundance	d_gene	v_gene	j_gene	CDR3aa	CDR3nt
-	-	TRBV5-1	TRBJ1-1	CASSGWSTEAFF	TGCGCCAGCAGCGGCTGGAGCACTGAAGCTTTCTTT
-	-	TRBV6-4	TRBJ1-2	CASSDPSSHCKNYGYTF	TGTGCCAGCAGTGACCCCTCGTCCCACTGCAAGAACTATGGCTACACCTTC
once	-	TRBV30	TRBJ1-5	CAWNSGGQPQHF	TGTGCCTGGAACAGCGGGGGTCAGCCCCAGCATTTT
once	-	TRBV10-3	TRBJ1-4	CAISEAEGKLFF	TGTGCCATCAGTGAGGCTGAGGGAAAACTGTTTTTT
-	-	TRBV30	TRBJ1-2	CAWGSGQNNYGYTF	TGTGCCTGGGGGTCGGGTCAAAATAACTATGGCTACACCTTC
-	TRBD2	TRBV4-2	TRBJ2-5	CASSQVGSGSWETQYF	TGTGCCAGCAGCCAAGTCGGTAGCGGGAGCTGGGAGACCCAGTACTTC
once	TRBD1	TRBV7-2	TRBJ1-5	CASSSDRDNQPQHF	TGTGCCAGCAGCTCTGACAGGGACAATCAGCCCCAGCATTTT
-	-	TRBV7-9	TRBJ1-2	CASSPGHGYGYTF	TGTGCCAGCAGCCCGGGACACGGTTATGGCTACACCTTC
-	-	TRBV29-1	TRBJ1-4	CSVGHGVANEKLFF	TGCAGCGTTGGTCACGGGGTGGCTAATGAAAAACTGTTTTTT
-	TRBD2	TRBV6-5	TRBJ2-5	CASSYSGRGQETQYF	TGTGCCAGCAGTTACTCGGGGAGGGGCCAAGAGACCCAGTACTTC
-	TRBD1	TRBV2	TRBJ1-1	CASSMGQGGMGTEAFF	TGTGCCAGCAGCATGGGACAGGGAGGGATGGGCACTGAAGCTTTCTTT
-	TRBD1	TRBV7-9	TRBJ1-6	CASSRTGDSPLHF	TGTGCCAGCAGCCGGACAGGAGATTCACCCCTCCACTTT
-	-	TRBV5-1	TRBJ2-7	CASSLEEASVSYEQYF	TGCGCCAGCAGCTTGGAGGAGGCCAGCGTATCCTACGAGCAGTACTTC
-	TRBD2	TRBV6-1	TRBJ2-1	CASSERSSGGQSEQFF	TGTGCCAGCAGTGAAAGGTCTAGCGGGGGCCAGTCGGAGCAGTTCTTC
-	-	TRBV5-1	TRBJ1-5	CASSTDSINQPQHF	TGCGCCAGCAGCACGGACAGTATCAATCAGCCCCAGCATTTT
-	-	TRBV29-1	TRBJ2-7	CSAVGGDSYEQYF	TGCAGTGCTGTCGGAGGGGACTCCTACGAGCAGTACTTC